The 23 T cell receptor beta chains below all came from one sample that was sequenced in a study of blood T cell repertoires in COVID-19. Assay used: immunoSEQ multiplex PCR; TCRdb lists only in-frame clones, some missing. Among over 70,000 clones listed, roughly three quarters were seen once. Specimen: peripheral blood. These receptors were collected from a woman of 80 years or more with acute or convalescent COVID-19.

There are a few counts of this clone. V and J are TRBV7-2 and TRBJ2-3, with TRBD2 matching over 10 bases. This CDR3 has 16 residues. Germline V gene data show CDR1 as SGHTA and CDR2 as FQGNSA. Losses at the gene ends were 5 bases for V and 2 bases for J; bases not matched to a gene: 7. CDR3 loop: CASSPSGLAATDTQYF. The DNA for the CDR3 is TGTGCCAGCAGCCCCTCTGGACTAGCGGCCACAGATACGCAGTATTTT.

V usage is TRBV6-2 or TRBV6-3 and J usage is TRBJ2-5, with a tentative D call TRBD1 (7 bases). Germline V gives CDR1 MNHEY, CDR2 SVGEGT. Trimming left V 2 bases short and J 5 bases short, with 9 bases between. The CDR3 totals 13 residues. CDR3 coding DNA: TGTGCCAGCAGTTACGCAGGGGGGGAGACCCAGTACTTC. Translation gives CASSYAGGETQYF.

The chain combines TRBV30 with TRBJ1-5; D gene uncertain. The CDR3 has 14 amino acids. CDR1 is GTSNPN and CDR2 is SVGIG in the germline V gene (reference sequence). Trimming removed 0 bases from V and 3 bases from J, with 9 bases in between. CDR3 amino acids: CAWSVGPYNQPQHF. The DNA for the CDR3 is TGTGCCTGGAGTGTCGGTCCGTACAATCAGCCCCAGCATTTT.

This chain links TRBV6-5 with TRBJ1-5; 8 nucleotides align to TRBD1. V gave up 4 bases and J gave up 7 bases; unmatched junction bases: 6. The germline V gene encodes CDR1 MNHEY and CDR2 SVGAGI. The length of the CDR3 is 14 residues. In nucleotides, the CDR3 is TGTGCCAGCAGTTCTGGACAGGGTGACCAGCCCCAGCATTTT. Residues: CASSSGQGDQPQHF.

The rearrangement joins TRBV24-1 to TRBJ2-3; D is ambiguous. CDR3 size: 14 residues. Per the germline V gene, CDR1 is KGHDR and CDR2 is SFDVKD. Trimming stripped 4 bases from V and 4 bases from J, with 11 bases between. Written as DNA, the CDR3 is TGTGCCACCAGTGAGTCACTTATTTCAGATACGCAGTATTTT. It encodes CATSESLISDTQYF.

The rearrangement links TRBV5-1 to TRBJ1-1; 10 bases match TRBD1. Germline V gene data show CDR1 as SGHRS and CDR2 as YFSETQ. After removal of 4 bases from V and 6 bases from J, the junction contained 12 bases not matched to a gene. The CDR3 is 16 amino acids. CDR3 region: CASSLPRGGQGSEAFF. The CDR3 coding sequence is TGCGCCAGCAGCCTCCCCCGAGGGGGACAGGGGTCTGAAGCTTTCTTT.

This clone was seen only a few times. The chain combines TRBV15 with TRBJ2-1, with 9 bases aligning to TRBD2. This CDR3 contains 17 residues. Germline CDR1 LNHNV, CDR2 YYDKDF (reference sequence). The ends lost 1 base at V and 0 bases at J; junction bases unmatched: 4. CDR3 amino acids: CATSRGNSGSSYNEQFF. CDR3 DNA: TGTGCCACCAGCAGAGGTAATAGCGGGAGCTCCTACAATGAGCAGTTCTTC.

This clone was picked up a small number of times. V is TRBV3-1 (or the pseudogene TRBV3-2) and J is TRBJ2-7, with 7 positions matching TRBD2. In germline, CDR1 is LGHDT, CDR2 YNNKEL (reference sequence). This CDR3 contains 15 residues. The V gene end was trimmed by 0 bases and the J gene end by 6 bases; junction bases not matched to a gene: 8. Here the CDR3 DNA reads TGTGCCAGCAGCCAAGATCAGAGACTAGCCGGCGAGCAGTACTTC. Translated, it gives CASSQDQRLAGEQYF.

In this sample, this clone turned up once. The junction and the germline gene differ at one end; a read error may be behind it. The CDR3 region is CASSITAGEGTDTQYF. The CDR3 nucleotides are TGTGCCAGCAGCATAACAGCGGGAGAGGGGACAGATACGCAGTATTTT. The chain carries TRBV7-3 and TRBJ2-3, with TRBD2 matching over 8 bases. The CDR3 extends over 16 amino acids. The germline V gene encodes CDR1 SGHTA and CDR2 FQGTGA.

The V gene is TRBV29-1, the J gene TRBJ1-2; perhaps TRBD1 as D (5 bases). Trimming took off 8 bases at V and 0 bases at J, with 13 bases between the two ends. CDR1 SQVTM and CDR2 ANQGSEA come from the germline V gene. The CDR3 runs 13 residues. The CDR3 is CSTLDSTNYGYTF. The CDR3 region has the DNA TGCAGCACGCTTGACAGCACTAACTATGGCTACACCTTC.

The chain joins TRBV5-4 to TRBJ1-6, with 8 bases identical to TRBD1. Trimming removed 4 bases from V and 3 bases from J; junction bases left unmatched: 6. From germline, CDR1 is SGHNT and CDR2 YYREEE (reference sequence). The CDR3 has 16 residues. For the CDR3, the DNA is TGTGCCAGCAGCCCAGGGGGCGCGTTCTATAATTCACCCCTCCACTTT. Protein product: CASSPGGAFYNSPLHF.

This rearrangement joins TRBV6-4 to TRBJ1-2; maybe TRBD1 (5 bases). Trimming removed 0 bases from V and 7 bases from J, with 9 bases in between. From germline, CDR1 is MRHNA and CDR2 SNTAGT. CDR3 size: 13 residues. CDR3 in amino acids: CASSDSGLGGYTF. CDR3 bases: TGTGCCAGCAGTGACTCGGGGCTGGGTGGCTACACCTTC.

This rearrangement joins TRBV3-1 (or the pseudogene TRBV3-2) to TRBJ1-5; TRBD1 matches at 9 bases. This CDR3 comprises 15 residues. V dropped 4 bases and J dropped 2; count of bases not matched to a gene: 3. Per germline, CDR1 LGHDT and CDR2 YNNKEL (reference sequence). CDR3: CASSRDREGNQPQHF. The CDR3 DNA reads as TGTGCCAGCAGCCGGGACAGGGAGGGCAATCAGCCCCAGCATTTT.

The chain employs TRBV7-9 and TRBJ1-4, with 7 bases that match TRBD1. Looked up from germline, CDR1 is SEHNR and CDR2 is FQNEAQ (reference sequence). There are 15 residues in the CDR3. V lost 0 bases and J lost 4; bases outside the gene matches: 2. The CDR3 region has the DNA TGTGCCAGCAGCTTAGCAGGACAGGTTAATGAAAAACTGTTTTTT. Its translation is CASSLAGQVNEKLFF. The entire variable domain, with the rest obtained from reference TRBV7-9 and TRBJ1-4, is as follows: DTGVSQNPRHKITKRGQNVTFRCDPISEHNRLYWYRQTLGQGPEFLTYFQNEAQLEKSRLLSDRFSAERPKGSFSTLEIQRTEQGDSAMYLCASSLAGQVNEKLFFGSGTQLSVL.

The chain joins TRBV5-1 to TRBJ2-1; D is unclear. The CDR3 consists of 14 residues. Germline CDR1 SGHRS, CDR2 YFSETQ. V shed 4 bases and J shed 2 bases, with 10 bases lying between them. In DNA, the CDR3 is TGCGCCAGCAGCACGGCGGCGACCTACAATGAGCAGTTCTTC. The encoded protein is CASSTAATYNEQFF.

The rearrangement uses TRBV10-3 and TRBJ1-2, with TRBD1 as a possible D gene (5 bases). This CDR3 region has 13 residues. The V end was cut by 3 bases, the J end by 8 bases, with 13 bases between. The germline CDR1 and CDR2 sequences are ENHRY and SYGVKD. The CDR3 region is CAISDPGTEGYTF. CDR3 bases: TGTGCCATCAGTGACCCCGGGACTGAGGGCTACACCTTC.

The genes are TRBV7-9 and TRBJ2-1; TRBD1 aligns across 7 bases. V was clipped by 2 bases and J by 4 bases; unmatched bases: 2. This CDR3 is built from 14 residues. From germline, CDR1 is SEHNR and CDR2 FQNEAQ (reference sequence). CDR3 nucleotide sequence: TGTGCCAGCAGCTTAACGACAGGGTACAATGAGCAGTTCTTC. Its protein product is CASSLTTGYNEQFF.

The genes are TRBV11-2 and TRBJ2-1; 7 nucleotides align to TRBD1. Per germline, CDR1 SGHAT and CDR2 FQNNGV. With 4 bases clipped from V and 9 bases from J, the junction kept 9 bases outside the gene matches. The CDR3 loop spans 14 amino acids. CDR3 sequence reads: CASSSIQGKGEQFF. In DNA, the CDR3 is TGTGCCAGCAGCTCGATACAGGGGAAAGGTGAGCAGTTCTTC. Complete variable domain (other parts from reference TRBV11-2 and TRBJ2-1): EAGVAQSPRYKIIEKRQSVAFWCNPISGHATLYWYQQILGQGPKLLIQFQNNGVVDDSQLPKDRFSAERLKGVDSTLKIQPAKLEDSAVYLCASSSIQGKGEQFFGPGTRLTVL.

The J gene is TRBJ1-1, the V gene TRBV23-1, with TRBD1 identical over 8 bases. TRBV23-1 is identified as an open reading frame with a role that is uncertain. Trimming cost V 0 bases and J 6 bases; bases outside gene matches: 18. The CDR3 runs to 19 residues. CDR3 nucleotides: TGCGCCAGCAGTCAATCCCGGACAGGGCGTCAGAGGCGAAACTCTGAAGCTTTCTTT. Protein product: CASSQSRTGRQRRNSEAFF.

This chain uses TRBV14 with TRBJ2-1; 11 positions match TRBD1. The germline V gene has CDR1 SGHDN and CDR2 FVKESK. The CDR3 runs 15 residues. V lost 0 bases to trimming and J lost 6 bases; unmatched junction nucleotides: 1. The CDR3 nucleotides read TGTGCCAGCAGCCAAGACGGGACAGGGGGCAATGAGCAGTTCTTC. This encodes CASSQDGTGGNEQFF.

This clone was found a few times. The chain employs TRBV20-1 and TRBJ1-3; perhaps TRBD1 as D (6 bases). Deletions cut 3 bases from V and 10 bases from J, with 10 bases between. The CDR3 contains 11 residues. Per germline, CDR1 DFQATT and CDR2 SNEGSKA (reference sequence). CDR3 sequence: CSASLQGTIYF. DNA of the CDR3: TGCAGTGCTAGCCTTCAGGGGACCATATATTTT.

The table lists this clone with a count of one. This rearrangement joins TRBV7-2 to TRBJ2-3; 7 bases map to TRBD2. Per the germline V gene, CDR1 is SGHTA and CDR2 is FQGNSA. Losses at the gene ends were 0 bases for V and 6 bases for J; bases not matched to a gene: 12. The length of the CDR3 is 17 residues. The CDR3 DNA is TGTGCCAGCAGCTTAGCCGCGCCGGGGGGAGTAGGTGATACGCAGTATTTT. As protein: CASSLAAPGGVGDTQYF.

The V and J genes are TRBV28 and TRBJ1-2; 8 nucleotides match TRBD1. The CDR3 loop spans 14 amino acids. Germline V CDR1 and CDR2: MDHEN, SYDVKM. Trimming at V came to 6 bases and at J to 7 bases, leaving 10 bases not matched to a gene. The CDR3 bases are TGTGCCAGCAGAGTGACAGGGGCTTTGTCTGGCTACACCTTC. It encodes CASRVTGALSGYTF.